This TCR beta chain emerged from a study of blood T cells in healthy people across ages. Trimming removed 8 bases from V and 7 bases from J, with 12 bases in between. CDR1 and CDR2 (germline): WNHNN, SYGVQD (reference sequence). The CDR3 is 13 residues long. PCR was performed a second time for about 7 to 11 cycles using a sample-barcoded 5' primer and a J-beta primer mix. TCRdb called the 5' RACE reads again in MiXCR, with one record for every CDR3 protein. The table includes about 1,400,000 distinct CDR3 sequences, approximately 63% detected once. Each donor was a healthy Caucasian individual from Russia, aged about 6 to 100. This clonotype showed up just once.

The chain links TRBV10-1 to TRBJ1-6, with D perhaps TRBD1 (5 bases). Sequenced material: blood. This clonotype was sampled from a man aged 18 to 30 in good health. This CDR3 reads CASAGTQNSPLHF. DNA for the CDR3: TGCGCCAGCGCGGGGACGCAAAATTCACCCCTCCACTTT.